The rows below give T cell receptor beta chains drawn from one sample of a study of beta chain features in type 1 diabetes. Method: immunoSEQ multiplex PCR; TCRdb's copy keeps in-frame clones and lacks some. The sample yields hundreds of thousands of clones, about an eighth seen once. Sequencing was carried out using naive CD4+ T cells from blood. The receptors here all came from a man between 18 and 35 years old with type 1 diabetes. CDR3s include the opening cysteine and the closing phenylalanine or tryptophan. The order of the fields is clone size, V gene, D gene, J gene, CDR3 DNA, CDR3 protein. A D gene is named only where the DNA matches it firmly. Expanded clones are given a class, and other clones once, few, many or no size at all.

abundance: NA
v_gene: TRBV13
d_gene: TRBD2
j_gene: TRBJ2-1
CDR3nt: TGTGCCAGCAGCTTACGGGGACTAGCCTACAATGAGCAGTTCTTC
CDR3aa: CASSLRGLAYNEQFF

abundance: once
v_gene: TRBV5-4
d_gene: TRBD1
j_gene: TRBJ2-5
CDR3nt: TGTGCCAGCAGGGACGGACAGGGGCGTCAAGAGACCCAGTACTTC
CDR3aa: CASRDGQGRQETQYF

abundance: NA
v_gene: TRBV29-1
d_gene: NA
j_gene: TRBJ1-1
CDR3nt: TGCAGCGTTGCCCAACAGGGTGGAGGCACTGAAGCTTTCTTT
CDR3aa: CSVAQQGGGTEAFF

abundance: NA
v_gene: TRBV27
d_gene: NA
j_gene: TRBJ2-7
CDR3nt: TGTGCCAGCAGGTGGGGCTTGAGCTCCTACGAGCAGTACTTC
CDR3aa: CASRWGLSSYEQYF

abundance: few
v_gene: TRBV7-9
d_gene: NA
j_gene: TRBJ2-2
CDR3nt: TGTGCCAGCAGCTTTCTTAAGGGGCAAAAGAACACCGGGGAGCTGTTTTTT
CDR3aa: CASSFLKGQKNTGELFF

abundance: few
v_gene: TRBV7-9
d_gene: TRBD2
j_gene: TRBJ2-3
CDR3nt: TGTGCCAGCACACCAGCGGGAATAGATACGCAGTATTTT
CDR3aa: CASTPAGIDTQYF

abundance: few
v_gene: TRBV4-1
d_gene: NA
j_gene: TRBJ1-5
CDR3nt: TGCGCCAGCAGCCAAGCCAGCAATCAGCCCCAGCATTTT
CDR3aa: CASSQASNQPQHF

abundance: few
v_gene: TRBV5-1
d_gene: NA
j_gene: TRBJ2-7
CDR3nt: TGCGCCAGCAGCTTTTCCTCAGATTCCTACGAGCAGTACTTC
CDR3aa: CASSFSSDSYEQYF

abundance: few
v_gene: TRBV18
d_gene: TRBD1
j_gene: TRBJ2-2
CDR3nt: TGTGCCAGCTCACCCACAGGGGGCGACACCGGGGAGCTGTTTTTT
CDR3aa: CASSPTGGDTGELFF

abundance: NA
v_gene: TRBV7-2
d_gene: TRBD1
j_gene: TRBJ1-1
CDR3nt: TGTGCCAGCAGCCAAGGGTCCGACAGGGCGTCTTTCTTT
CDR3aa: CASSQGSDRASFF

abundance: NA
v_gene: TRBV5-1
d_gene: NA
j_gene: TRBJ1-2
CDR3nt: TGCGCCAGCACGATCGCCGGGACATCGGCCCATGGCTACACCTTC
CDR3aa: CASTIAGTSAHGYTF

abundance: few
v_gene: TRBV7-2
d_gene: NA
j_gene: TRBJ2-5
CDR3nt: TGTGCCAGCAGCTTAGCTAGGGGCGGGGAGACCCAGTACTTC
CDR3aa: CASSLARGGETQYF

abundance: NA
v_gene: TRBV27
d_gene: NA
j_gene: TRBJ1-1
CDR3nt: TGTGCCAGCAGTTTATATGGGGCTGAAGCTTTCTTT
CDR3aa: CASSLYGAEAFF

abundance: few
v_gene: TRBV7-9
d_gene: NA
j_gene: TRBJ2-3
CDR3nt: TGTGCCAGCAGCCCCCGACTGACCTCTAGCACAGATACGCAGTATTTT
CDR3aa: CASSPRLTSSTDTQYF

abundance: few
v_gene: TRBV9
d_gene: NA
j_gene: TRBJ2-1
CDR3nt: TGTGCCAGCAGCGGCCCCCACCCTAGGTACAATGAGCAGTTCTTC
CDR3aa: CASSGPHPRYNEQFF

abundance: NA
v_gene: TRBV30
d_gene: NA
j_gene: TRBJ2-7
CDR3nt: TGTGCCTGGACTCCCCAGGGTTCCTACGAGCAGTACTTC
CDR3aa: CAWTPQGSYEQYF

abundance: NA
v_gene: TRBV7-8
d_gene: TRBD1
j_gene: TRBJ1-5
CDR3nt: TGTGCCAGCAGCCCGGACAGGGCTAACCAGCCCCAGCATTTT
CDR3aa: CASSPDRANQPQHF

abundance: NA
v_gene: TRBV30
d_gene: NA
j_gene: TRBJ1-1
CDR3nt: TGTGCCAGAGGGGCCCGGGGGGCACTGAACACTGAAGCTTTCTTT
CDR3aa: CARGARGALNTEAFF